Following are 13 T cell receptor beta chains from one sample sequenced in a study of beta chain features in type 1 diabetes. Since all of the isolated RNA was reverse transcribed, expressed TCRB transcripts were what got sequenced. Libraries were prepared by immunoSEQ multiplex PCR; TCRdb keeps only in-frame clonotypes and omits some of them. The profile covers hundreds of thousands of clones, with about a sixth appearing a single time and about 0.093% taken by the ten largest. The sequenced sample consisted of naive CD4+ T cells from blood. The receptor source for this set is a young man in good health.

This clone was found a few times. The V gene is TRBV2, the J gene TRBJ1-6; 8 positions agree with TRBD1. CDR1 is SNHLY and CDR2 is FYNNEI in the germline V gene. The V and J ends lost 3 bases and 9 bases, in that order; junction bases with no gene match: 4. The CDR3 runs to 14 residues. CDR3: CASSEDRVASPLHF. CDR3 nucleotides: TGTGCCAGCAGTGAGGACAGGGTGGCTTCACCCCTCCACTTT.

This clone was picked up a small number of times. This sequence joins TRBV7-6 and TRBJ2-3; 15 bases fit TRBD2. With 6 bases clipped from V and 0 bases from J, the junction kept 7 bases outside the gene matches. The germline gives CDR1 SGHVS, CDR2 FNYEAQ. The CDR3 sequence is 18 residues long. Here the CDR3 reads CASSSGLAGGSSTDTQYF. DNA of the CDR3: TGTGCCAGCAGTTCCGGACTAGCGGGAGGGTCTAGCACAGATACGCAGTATTTT.

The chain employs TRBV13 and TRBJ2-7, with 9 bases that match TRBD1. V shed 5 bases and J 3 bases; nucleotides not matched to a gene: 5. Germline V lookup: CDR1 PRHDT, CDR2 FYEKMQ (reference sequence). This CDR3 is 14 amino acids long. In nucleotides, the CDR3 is TGTGCCAGCAGCCTGGGACAGGGTGTCTACGAGCAGTACTTC. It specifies CASSLGQGVYEQYF.

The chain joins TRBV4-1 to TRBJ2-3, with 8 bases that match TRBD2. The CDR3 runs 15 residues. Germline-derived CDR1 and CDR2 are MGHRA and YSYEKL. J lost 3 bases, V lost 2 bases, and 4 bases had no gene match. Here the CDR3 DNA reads TGCGCCAGCAGCCAACGGGGACTAGTGACAGATACGCAGTATTTT. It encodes CASSQRGLVTDTQYF.

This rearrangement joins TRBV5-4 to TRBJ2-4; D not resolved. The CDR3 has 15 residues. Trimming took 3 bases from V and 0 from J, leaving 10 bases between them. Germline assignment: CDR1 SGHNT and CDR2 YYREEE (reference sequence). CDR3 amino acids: CASSSETLAKNIQYF. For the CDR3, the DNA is TGTGCCAGCAGCTCGGAGACCTTAGCCAAAAACATTCAGTACTTC.

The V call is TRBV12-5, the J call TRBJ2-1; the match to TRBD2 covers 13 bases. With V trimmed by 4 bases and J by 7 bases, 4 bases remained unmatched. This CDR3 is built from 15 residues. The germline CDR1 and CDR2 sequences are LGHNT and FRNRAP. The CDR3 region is CASGSRTSGSNEQFF. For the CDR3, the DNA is TGTGCTAGTGGTTCCCGGACTAGCGGGAGTAATGAGCAGTTCTTC. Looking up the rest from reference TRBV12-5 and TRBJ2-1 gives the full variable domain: DARVTQTPRHKVTEMGQEVTMRCQPILGHNTVFWYRQTMMQGLELLAYFRNRAPLDDSGMPKDRFSAEMPDATLATLKIQPSEPRDSAVYFCASGSRTSGSNEQFFGPGTRLTVL.

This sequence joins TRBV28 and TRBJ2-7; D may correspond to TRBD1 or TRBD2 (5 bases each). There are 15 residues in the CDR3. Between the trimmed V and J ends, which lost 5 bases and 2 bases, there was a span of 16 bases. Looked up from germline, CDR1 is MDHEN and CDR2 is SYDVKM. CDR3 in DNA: TGTGCCAGCAGTAGGGGACGGTGGCGAACCTACGAGCAGTACTTC. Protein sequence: CASSRGRWRTYEQYF.

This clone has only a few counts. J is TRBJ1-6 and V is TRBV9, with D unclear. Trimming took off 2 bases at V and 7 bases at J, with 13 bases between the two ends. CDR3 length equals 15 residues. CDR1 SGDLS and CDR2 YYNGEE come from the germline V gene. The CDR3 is CASSVGLPQNSPLHF. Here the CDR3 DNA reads TGTGCCAGCAGCGTTGGACTCCCTCAAAATTCACCCCTCCACTTT.

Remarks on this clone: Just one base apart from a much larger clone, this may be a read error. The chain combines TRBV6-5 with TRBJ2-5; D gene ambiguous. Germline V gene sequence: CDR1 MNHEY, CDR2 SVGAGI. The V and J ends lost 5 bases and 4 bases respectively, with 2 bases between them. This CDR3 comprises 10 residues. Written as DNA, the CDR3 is TGTGCCAGCAGTCGAGAGACCCAGTACTTC. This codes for CASSRETQYF.

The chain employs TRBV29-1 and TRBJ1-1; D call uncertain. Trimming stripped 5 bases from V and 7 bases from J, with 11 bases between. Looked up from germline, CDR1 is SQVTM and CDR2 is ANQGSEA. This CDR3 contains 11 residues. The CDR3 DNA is TGCAGCGTTCGACCTACAATTGAAGCTTTCTTT. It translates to CSVRPTIEAFF.

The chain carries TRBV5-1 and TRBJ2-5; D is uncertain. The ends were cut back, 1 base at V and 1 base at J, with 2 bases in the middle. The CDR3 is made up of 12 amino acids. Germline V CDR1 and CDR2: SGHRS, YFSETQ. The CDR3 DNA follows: TGCGCCAGCAGCTTGTTCCAAGAGACCCAGTACTTC. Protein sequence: CASSLFQETQYF.

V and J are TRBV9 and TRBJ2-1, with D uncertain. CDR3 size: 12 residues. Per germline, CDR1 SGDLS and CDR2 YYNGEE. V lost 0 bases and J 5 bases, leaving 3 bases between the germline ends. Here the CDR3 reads CASSVDHNEQFF. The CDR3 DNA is TGTGCCAGCAGCGTAGATCACAATGAGCAGTTCTTC.

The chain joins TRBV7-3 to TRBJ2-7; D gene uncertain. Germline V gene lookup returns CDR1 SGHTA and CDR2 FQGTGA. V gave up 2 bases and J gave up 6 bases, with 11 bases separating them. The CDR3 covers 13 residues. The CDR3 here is CASSLGSVTEQYF. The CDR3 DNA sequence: TGTGCCAGCAGCTTAGGCTCTGTTACCGAGCAGTACTTC.